The 5 T cell receptor beta chains listed next were all sequenced from one sample in a study of CD8+CD57+ T cells in acquired aplastic anemia. Researchers used genomic DNA as the template to profile TCR beta VDJ and CDR3. Via MiXCR, TCRdb re-called the reads, giving one row per CDR3 protein. This table has some 120,000 distinct CDR3 sequences, 48% appearing once. The sequencing sample was made of sorted CD4+, CD8+, or CD8+CD57+ T cells (not recorded which) from PBMCs. The origin of the receptors is a human donor in good health, serving as a control.

This chain joins TRBV7-3 and TRBJ2-1; the D gene could be TRBD1 or TRBD2 (7 bases each). Trimming took off 5 bases at V and 6 bases at J, with 11 bases between the two ends. Per germline, CDR1 SGHTA and CDR2 FQGTGA. The CDR3 has 13 amino acids. The CDR3 DNA reads as TGTGCCAGCAGCCCAGGGGGGGGCAATGAGCAGTTCTTC. Amino acid sequence: CASSPGGGNEQFF.

In its sample, this clonotype was seen a few times. The V call is TRBV7-2, the J call TRBJ1-2, with D tentatively TRBD1 (6 bases). With 5 bases removed from V and 3 bases from J, the gap between germline ends came to 13 bases. Per the germline V gene, CDR1 is SGHTA and CDR2 is FQGNSA. CDR3 length: 14 residues. Written as DNA, the CDR3 is TGTGCCAGCAGCCGACCGGGGGCTGACTATGGCTACACCTTC. Translated: CASSRPGADYGYTF.

The sample holds a few counts of this clonotype. The chain is built from TRBV29-1 and TRBJ2-7; D may correspond to TRBD1 or TRBD2 (6 bases each). The V gene's germline CDR1 is SQVTM and CDR2 ANQGSEA. V shed 6 bases and J shed 9 bases, with 18 bases lying between them. The CDR3 is made up of 12 amino acids. In DNA, the CDR3 is TGCAGCGTGCTAAAAGGGGGGAAGGGGCAGTACTTC. Translation gives CSVLKGGKGQYF.

The chain carries TRBV19 and TRBJ2-1; TRBD2 matches 8 bases. V shed 9 bases and J 4 bases; nucleotides not matched to a gene: 11. Germline CDR1 is LNHDA and CDR2 is SQIVND (reference sequence). CDR3 length: 15 residues. As DNA, the CDR3 is TGTGCCAGCATCCTCGTCACTAGCGGATACAATGAGCAGTTCTTC. Translated: CASILVTSGYNEQFF.

This chain joins TRBV10-3 and TRBJ1-5; 8 bases line up with TRBD1. Germline CDR1 and CDR2: ENHRY and SYGVKD. The CDR3 spans 12 residues. The V and J ends lost 8 bases and 6 bases, in that order; junction bases with no gene match: 3. CDR3 DNA: TGTGCCATCGGGACAGGCGGTCAGCCCCAGCATTTT. It yields the protein CAIGTGGQPQHF.